This is a list of T cell receptor beta chains from one sample in a study of T-cell reconstitution after alpha-beta-depleted transplantation in children. From the PCR reads, TCRdb called clonotypes with MiXCR, one entry per CDR3 protein. The table includes 500,000 to 650,000 distinct CDR3 sequences, around 10% detected once. Sequenced here: PBMCs, mostly from graft donor cells, sampled 180 days after TCRalphabeta/CD19-depleted stem cell transplant. These receptors all come from a female patient aged 2-10 years who had a stem cell transplant for aplastic anemia, so the T cells may come from the graft donor. Each CDR3 is given with its conserved first and last residue. The D gene is left open where the match is weak. Only part of the rows carry a size: once, few, many, or a class if the clone is expanded.

clone size,D gene,CDR3 length,J gene,V gene,CDR3 DNA,CDR3 protein
-,-,14,TRBJ2-7,TRBV28,TGTGCCAGCAGTTTGGTGCAGGGTTACTACGAGCAGTACTTC,CASSLVQGYYEQYF
many,-,14,TRBJ2-3,TRBV5-1,TGCGCCAGCAGCTTCCGTCAGTCCCCAGATACGCAGTATTTT,CASSFRQSPDTQYF
few,TRBD2,16,TRBJ2-1,TRBV4-1,TGCGCCAGCAGCCCCCTAATTCTAGCGGGAGCCAATGAGCAGTTCTTC,CASSPLILAGANEQFF
-,-,15,TRBJ2-7,TRBV28,TGTGCCAGCAGTTTACGGGCAGGCTCTTCCTACGAGCAGTACTTC,CASSLRAGSSYEQYF
few,-,15,TRBJ2-7,TRBV7-2,TGTGCCAGCAGCCCCCTAAGGGGATCAAACGACGAGCAGTACTTC,CASSPLRGSNDEQYF
few,TRBD1,14,TRBJ2-3,TRBV7-2,TGTGCCAGCAGATTGAGAGGGGGCAAGGATACGCAGTATTTT,CASRLRGGKDTQYF
-,-,11,TRBJ1-1,TRBV7-2,TGTGCTTCGCAAGGGCGCACTGAAGCTTTCTTT,CASQGRTEAFF
few,-,14,TRBJ2-7,TRBV3-1,TGTGCCAGCAGCCAAGAGTCGGGGTCCTACGAGCAGTACTTC,CASSQESGSYEQYF
-,-,12,TRBJ2-5,TRBV13,TGTGCCAGCACGAGAGACGAAGAGACCCAGTACTTC,CASTRDEETQYF
few,TRBD2,20,TRBJ2-3,TRBV18,TGTGCCAGCTCACCAAACCCGGGACTAGCGATTAGTATTTTCACAGATACGCAGTATTTT,CASSPNPGLAISIFTDTQYF
-,-,15,TRBJ1-5,TRBV19,TGTGCCAGTAGCCAAACAGGTCCCGGCAATCAGCCCCAGCATTTT,CASSQTGPGNQPQHF
few,-,16,TRBJ2-1,TRBV7-2,TGTGCCAGCAGCCTGGAGGAGGGGGCTGACGCGGGTGAGCAGTTCTTC,CASSLEEGADAGEQFF
few,-,13,TRBJ1-2,TRBV12-3/TRBV12-4,TGTGCCAGCAGCCTGGGGGGCTTTAGGGGCTACACCTTC,CASSLGGFRGYTF
few,-,16,TRBJ2-3,TRBV10-3,TGTGCCATCAGCCAGACCGGGCAGGGGATCTCAGATACGCAGTATTTT,CAISQTGQGISDTQYF
few,-,14,TRBJ2-7,TRBV4-2,TGTGCCAGCAGCCAAGATAGCAAGATCTACGAGCAGTACTTC,CASSQDSKIYEQYF
-,-,11,TRBJ1-5,TRBV29-1,TGCAGCGTCGGGGAGGGTCAGCCCCAGCATTTT,CSVGEGQPQHF
-,-,14,TRBJ2-3,TRBV5-1,TGCGCCAGCAGCCGGACGGATAGCACAGATACGCAGTATTTT,CASSRTDSTDTQYF
-,-,14,TRBJ1-6,TRBV19,TGTGCCAGTAGAGAGGACAGCTATAATTCACCCCTCCACTTT,CASREDSYNSPLHF
-,-,13,TRBJ2-3,TRBV5-1,TGCGCCAGCAGCCAGGCTTTTACAGATACGCAGTATTTT,CASSQAFTDTQYF
few,-,16,TRBJ2-2,TRBV7-3,TGTGCCAGCAGCTTAACCGGGACATCGAACACCGGGGAGCTGTTTTTT,CASSLTGTSNTGELFF
-,-,14,TRBJ2-5,TRBV28,TGTGCCAGCAGTCGACTGGTCAAACAAGAGACCCAGTACTTC,CASSRLVKQETQYF
few,-,15,TRBJ2-7,TRBV28,TGTGCCAGCACCCCCGGAGCCGAGGGTACCTACGAGCAGTACTTC,CASTPGAEGTYEQYF
few,-,14,TRBJ1-1,TRBV6-1,TGTGCCAGCACCCTATCCGGGCCGGGCACTGAAGCTTTCTTT,CASTLSGPGTEAFF
few,-,12,TRBJ1-2,TRBV28,TGTGCCAGCAGTTTACCGGTGGTCGGCTACACCTTC,CASSLPVVGYTF